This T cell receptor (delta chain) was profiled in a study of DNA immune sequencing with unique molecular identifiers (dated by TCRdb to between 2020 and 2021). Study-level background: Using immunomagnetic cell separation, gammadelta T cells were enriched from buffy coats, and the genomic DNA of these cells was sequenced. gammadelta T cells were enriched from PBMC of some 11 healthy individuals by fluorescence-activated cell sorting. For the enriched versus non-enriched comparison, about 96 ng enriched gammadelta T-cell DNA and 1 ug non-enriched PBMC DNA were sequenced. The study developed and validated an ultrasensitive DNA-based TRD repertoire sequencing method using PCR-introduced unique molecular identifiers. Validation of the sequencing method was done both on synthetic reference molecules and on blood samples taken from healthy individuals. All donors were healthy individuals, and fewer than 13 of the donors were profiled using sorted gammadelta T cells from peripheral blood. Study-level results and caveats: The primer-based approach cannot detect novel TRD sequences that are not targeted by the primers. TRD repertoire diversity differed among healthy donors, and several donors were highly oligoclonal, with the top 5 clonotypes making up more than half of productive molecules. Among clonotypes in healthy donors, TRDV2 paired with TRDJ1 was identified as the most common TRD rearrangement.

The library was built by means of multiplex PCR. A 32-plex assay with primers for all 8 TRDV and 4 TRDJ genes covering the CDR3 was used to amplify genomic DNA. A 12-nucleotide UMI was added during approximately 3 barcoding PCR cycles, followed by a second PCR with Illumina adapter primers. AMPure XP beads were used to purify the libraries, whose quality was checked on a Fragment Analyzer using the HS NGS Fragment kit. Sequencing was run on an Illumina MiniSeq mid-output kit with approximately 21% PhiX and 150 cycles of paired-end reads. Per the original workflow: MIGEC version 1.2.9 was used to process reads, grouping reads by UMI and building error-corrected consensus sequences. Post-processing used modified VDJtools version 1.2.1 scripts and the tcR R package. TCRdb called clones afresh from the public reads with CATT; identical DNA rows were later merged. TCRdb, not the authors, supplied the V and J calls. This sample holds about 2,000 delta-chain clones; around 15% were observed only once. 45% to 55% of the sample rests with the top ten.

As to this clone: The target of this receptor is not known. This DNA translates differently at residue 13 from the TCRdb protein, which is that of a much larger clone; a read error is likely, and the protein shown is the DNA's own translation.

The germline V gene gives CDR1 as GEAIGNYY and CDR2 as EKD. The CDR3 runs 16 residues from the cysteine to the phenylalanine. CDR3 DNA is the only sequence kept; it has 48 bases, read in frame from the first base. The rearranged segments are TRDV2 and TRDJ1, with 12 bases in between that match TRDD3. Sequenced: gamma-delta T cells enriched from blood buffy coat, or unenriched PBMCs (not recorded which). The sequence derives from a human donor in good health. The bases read TGTGCCTGTGACAAGCTGGGGGATACGCAGGCCGATGAACTCATCTTT. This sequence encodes CACDKLGDTQADELIF.